The 18 T cell receptor beta chains reported below all come from one sample, sequenced in a study of Tregs in tolerant kidney transplant recipients. Measured with immunoSEQ multiplex PCR; TCRdb has only the in-frame clones, and not every one. The sample holds under 55,000 clones. This sample comprised CD4+ T cells from blood, obtained before the transplant. Receptors originate from a human donor who received a combined kidney and bone marrow transplant.

As for this clone: The read gets to within 3 residues of the CDR3 end, and the germline J gene fills in the rest. V and J are TRBV6-1 and TRBJ2-4; no clear D. Germline loops: CDR1 MNHNS, CDR2 SASEGT. V was pared by 2 bases and J by 7 bases, with 6 bases between. The length of the CDR3 is 12 residues. CDR3 DNA, as far as it was read: TGTGCCAGCAGTGAAATCCGGAACATT. This sequence encodes CASSEIRNI. In full, the CDR3 reads CASSEIRNIQYF.

Regarding this clone: The DNA ends 3 residues before the CDR3 does, and the rest of the CDR3 is filled in from the germline J gene. The genes are TRBV20-1 and TRBJ2-5; weak D call: TRBD2 (7 bases). Germline values: CDR1 DFQATT, CDR2 SNEGSKA (reference sequence). The CDR3 length is 12 residues. CDR3 in amino acids: CSAPLGGVTQYF. The covered CDR3 bases are TGCAGTGCCCCGTTAGGGGGGGTAACC.

Concerning this clone itself: Read data end 3 residues before the CDR3 end; the end is taken from the germline J gene. The chain carries TRBV19 and TRBJ2-4; possibly TRBD2 for D (6 bases). Looked up from germline, CDR1 is LNHDA and CDR2 is SQIVND (reference sequence). V gave up 5 bases and J gave up 0 bases, with 11 bases separating them. This CDR3 comprises 15 residues. The covered CDR3 bases are TGTGCCAGTAGTCTTAGCGGACTAGCCAAAAACATT. Translating it yields CASSLSGLAKNI. From start to end, the CDR3 is CASSLSGLAKNIQYF.

Turning to this clone: Read data end 3 residues before the CDR3 end; the end is taken from the germline J gene. V and J are TRBV30 and TRBJ1-1, with 8 bases matching TRBD1. The V and J ends lost 5 bases and 5 bases, in that order; junction bases with no gene match: 10. CDR1 is GTSNPN, CDR2 SVGIG, per germline (reference sequence). This CDR3 has 14 amino acids. The CDR3 reads CAWAPGQGWTEAFF. Incomplete CDR3 DNA: TGTGCCTGGGCCCCAGGACAGGGATGGACTGAA.

Comment on this clone: Sequencing ends 3 residues short of the CDR3 end; the germline J gene provides the rest. The genes are TRBV19 and TRBJ2-7, with 8 bases that match TRBD1. The junction had 4 bases not matched to a gene; V was cut back by 10 bases and J by 2 bases. Looked up from germline, CDR1 is LNHDA and CDR2 is SQIVND (reference sequence). The CDR3 contains 12 residues. CDR3 bases read: TGTGCCACCAGGGACAGGACCTACGAG. Translating gives CATRDRTYE. The full CDR3 reads CATRDRTYEQYF.

On this clone itself: The read halts 3 residues ahead of the CDR3 end, with the missing end drawn from the germline J gene. The chain recombines TRBV20-1 with TRBJ2-3; 10 bases map to TRBD2. The CDR3 consists of 13 residues. Germline trimming cut 5 bases from V and 4 bases from J; bases unmatched to any gene: 3. CDR1 is DFQATT and CDR2 is SNEGSKA in the germline V gene (reference sequence). CDR3 loop: CSAPLAGPDTQYF. The CDR3 bases that were read are TGCAGTGCTCCACTAGCGGGGCCAGATACG.

Of note for this clone: The read terminates 3 residues before the CDR3 end, so the remaining end is supplied by the germline J gene. This chain links TRBV2 with TRBJ2-2; 9 bases map to TRBD1. The CDR3 contains 15 residues. Germline loops: CDR1 SNHLY, CDR2 FYNNEI. Trimming took 2 bases from V and 4 from J; bases not matched to a gene: 2. Here the CDR3 reads CASSERDRVTGELFF. The CDR3 DNA, read in part, is TGTGCCAGCAGTGAAAGGGACAGGGTCACCGGGGAG.

Concerning this clone itself: The DNA ends 3 residues before the CDR3 does, and the rest of the CDR3 is filled in from the germline J gene. V gene TRBV7-9 combines with J gene TRBJ2-7; tentative D call: TRBD2 (6 bases). The V end lost 4 bases, the J end lost 0 bases, and 13 bases lay between the germline ends. The CDR3 is 15 residues long. Per the germline V gene, CDR1 is SEHNR and CDR2 is FQNEAQ (reference sequence). CDR3 protein: CASSWGEVASYEQYF. The CDR3 bases that were read are TGTGCCAGCAGCTGGGGGGAGGTCGCCTCCTACGAG.

On this clone itself: The read ends 3 residues shy of where the CDR3 ends; the end is completed using the germline J gene. The gene calls are TRBV19 and TRBJ1-5, with TRBD1 matching over 7 bases. CDR1 and CDR2 (germline): LNHDA, SQIVND (reference sequence). V lost 5 bases, J lost 7 bases, and 14 bases stayed unmatched. The CDR3 covers 16 residues. CDR3 residues: CASSPTALTGRQPQHF. The sequenced part of the CDR3 DNA is TGTGCCAGTAGTCCCACCGCCTTGACAGGGCGGCAGCCC.

About this clone: The read ends 3 residues early relative to the CDR3; the germline J gene fills the gap. The chain recombines TRBV7-9 with TRBJ1-1; no reliable D call. Germline lookup yields CDR1 SEHNR and CDR2 FQNEAQ (reference sequence). CDR3 length: 14 residues. V shed 4 bases and J shed 1 base, with 10 bases lying between them. Here the CDR3 reads CASSSKSENTEAFF. CDR3 bases read: TGTGCCAGCAGCTCAAAGTCAGAGAACACTGAA.

In the case of this clone: Coverage ceases 3 residues before the CDR3 finishes, and the germline J gene fills in the end. This rearrangement joins TRBV2 to TRBJ1-2, with D perhaps TRBD1 (5 bases). From germline, CDR1 is SNHLY and CDR2 FYNNEI. The CDR3 loop spans 16 amino acids. The CDR3 loop reads CASSEVGPGDLGGYTF. The part of the CDR3 DNA that was read is TGTGCCAGCAGTGAAGTCGGCCCTGGGGACTTGGGGGGC.

The CDR3 bases that were read are TGTGCCAGCAGCTTAGGACGGTACACTGAA. As protein: CASSLGRYTE. The full-length CDR3 reads as CASSLGRYTEAFF. This chain joins TRBV13 and TRBJ1-1; D ambiguous. The CDR3 end lies 3 residues beyond the end of the read and is filled in from the germline J gene. The V and J ends lost 0 bases and 3 bases respectively, with 5 bases between them. This CDR3 spans 13 amino acids. The germline V gene has CDR1 PRHDT and CDR2 FYEKMQ (reference sequence).

Worth noting for this clone: The read is 3 residues too short to cover the CDR3 end, so that end is filled in from the germline J gene. The rearrangement links TRBV7-9 to TRBJ2-1; the match to TRBD2 covers 11 bases. V gave up 2 bases and J gave up 9 bases; unmatched junction bases: 3. CDR1 is SEHNR and CDR2 is FQNEAQ in the germline V gene (reference sequence). This CDR3 has 14 amino acids. The CDR3 region is CASSLLAGGGEQFF. The part of the CDR3 DNA that was read is TGTGCCAGCAGCTTACTAGCGGGGGGTGGTGAG.

In regard to this clone: Sequencing ends 3 residues short of the CDR3 end; the germline J gene provides the rest. This chain connects TRBV2 to TRBJ2-2; D is uncertain. The CDR3 spans 14 residues. The V and J ends lost 0 bases and 4 bases respectively, with 6 bases between them. Germline-derived CDR1 and CDR2 are SNHLY and FYNNEI. CDR3 amino acids: CASSEAGITGELFF. Incomplete CDR3 DNA: TGTGCCAGCAGTGAAGCAGGTATCACCGGGGAG.

As regards this clone: The sequence runs out 3 residues before the end of the CDR3; the remainder is reconstructed from the germline J gene. The chain joins TRBV6-1 to TRBJ2-3; possibly TRBD2 for D (7 bases). The CDR3 covers 15 residues. Germline V gives CDR1 MNHNS, CDR2 SASEGT. V was clipped by 4 bases and J by 2 bases, with 13 bases between them. The CDR3 loop reads CASSVGGGDTDTQYF. CDR3 DNA, as far as it was read: TGTGCCAGCAGTGTAGGGGGGGGAGACACAGATACG.

In regard to this clone: The sequence runs out 3 residues before the end of the CDR3; the remainder is reconstructed from the germline J gene. V gene TRBV18 combines with J gene TRBJ2-1; D call uncertain. Trimming left V 3 bases short and J 3 bases short, with 9 bases between. This CDR3 region has 14 residues. CDR1 KGHSH and CDR2 LQKENI come from the germline V gene. The CDR3 bases that were read are TGTGCCAGCTCACCTCGTTCCGGCTACAATGAG. It codes for CASSPRSGYNE. The complete CDR3 reads CASSPRSGYNEQFF.

With respect to this clone: The missing CDR3 end, 3 residues past where the read stops, is filled in from the germline J gene. The chain combines TRBV18 with TRBJ2-7, with 8 bases identical to TRBD1. CDR3 length equals 16 residues. With 3 bases clipped from V and 0 bases from J, the junction kept 7 bases outside the gene matches. Per the germline V gene, CDR1 is KGHSH and CDR2 is LQKENI. The chain's CDR3 is CASSPWGQASSYEQYF. The CDR3 DNA, read in part, is TGTGCCAGCTCACCCTGGGGACAGGCGAGCTCCTACGAG.

As regards this clone: The observed sequence ends 3 residues before the CDR3 terminus, with the missing tail filled in from the germline J gene. The chain is built from TRBV7-8 and TRBJ1-1; no reliable D call. Per germline, CDR1 SGHVS and CDR2 FQNEAQ. The CDR3 sequence is 12 residues long. Deletions cut 8 bases from V and 5 bases from J, with 12 bases between. Incomplete CDR3 DNA: TGTGCCAGCGGTACCCGGCGGACTGAA. It yields the protein CASGTRRTE. The whole CDR3 region reads CASGTRRTEAFF.